This TCR beta chain comes out of a study of cytomegalovirus exposure and HLA in healthy donors. V dropped 2 bases and J dropped 0; count of bases not matched to a gene: 10. Germline loops: CDR1 SGHRS, CDR2 YFSETQ. This CDR3 contains 17 residues. The PCR was carried out with 60 Vbeta primers and 13 Jbeta primers. The method was immunoSEQ multiplex PCR; TCRdb's version includes in-frame clones alone and lacks a portion of them. The sample includes some 200,000 clones, 82% of them seen just once. This sequence joins TRBV5-1 and TRBJ2-7; 8 positions agree with TRBD2. This receptor was taken from a woman aged 45-60 years in good health and CMV-seropositive. The sample consisted of PBMCs. CDR3 loop: CASSFTYSGKSSYEQYF. Here the CDR3 DNA reads TGCGCCAGCAGCTTTACTTATAGCGGGAAAAGCTCCTACGAGCAGTACTTC.